Listed below are T cell receptor beta chains from one sample, sequenced in a study of Tregs in tolerant kidney transplant recipients. Libraries were prepared by immunoSEQ multiplex PCR; TCRdb keeps only in-frame clonotypes and omits some of them. The sample includes tens of thousands of clones, more than 95% of them seen just once. Here the sequenced sample was Tregs from blood, taken before the transplant. The receptors shown here come from a human donor who received a combined kidney and bone marrow transplant. Both conserved end residues are part of each CDR3. The order of the fields is clone size, D gene, V gene, J gene, CDR3 protein, CDR3 DNA. A D gene is named only where the DNA matches it firmly. Size tells how often a clone was seen (once, few, many) or the class of an expanded clone, and some rows leave it out.

>once|TRBD2|TRBV6-6|TRBJ2-5
CASRSGGAGKTQYF
TGTGCCAGCAGAAGCGGGGGGGCCGGGAAGACCCAGTACTTC
>.|.|TRBV19|TRBJ1-2
CASGWVGRKIGYTF
TGTGCCAGTGGGTGGGTGGGGAGGAAGATTGGCTACACCTTC
>.|.|TRBV5-1|TRBJ1-1
CARGGYAEAFF
TGCGCCAGGGGGGGGTACGCTGAAGCTTTCTTT
>.|TRBD1|TRBV7-6|TRBJ2-7
CASSRDRDYEQYF
TGTGCCAGCAGCCGGGACAGGGACTACGAGCAGTACTTC
>.|.|TRBV19|TRBJ1-5
CASSIRQSRSNQPQHF
TGTGCCAGTAGTATAAGACAGAGCCGAAGCAATCAGCCCCAGCATTTT
>.|TRBD1|TRBV25-1|TRBJ1-3
CASSVLGQGVGNTIYF
TGTGCCAGCAGTGTATTGGGCCAGGGGGTAGGAAACACCATATATTTT
>.|.|TRBV29-1|TRBJ2-7
CSVGTGEQYF
TGCAGCGTTGGTACGGGCGAGCAGTACTTC
>.|TRBD2|TRBV4-2|TRBJ2-5
CASSQDTGTSGFETQYF
TGTGCCAGCAGCCAAGATACCGGGACTAGCGGGTTTGAGACCCAGTACTTC
>.|.|TRBV6-1|TRBJ2-5
CASRGTTARTQYF
TGTGCCAGCCGGGGGACGACGGCGCGCACCCAGTACTTC
>.|TRBD1|TRBV5-1|TRBJ1-3
CASSPIDRGGGNTIYF
TGCGCCAGCAGCCCTATCGACAGGGGAGGTGGAAACACCATATATTTT
>.|.|TRBV5-1|TRBJ1-2
CASSPAHQGFDYTF
TGCGCCAGCAGCCCCGCCCATCAGGGGTTTGACTACACCTTC
>.|.|TRBV28|TRBJ2-3
CASSFSLYGTNAQYF
TGTGCCAGCAGTTTCTCCTTATATGGCACAAACGCGCAGTATTTT
>.|.|TRBV7-3|TRBJ2-1
CASSLVGGPYNEQFF
TGTGCCAGCAGCTTAGTGGGGGGGCCCTACAATGAGCAGTTCTTC
>.|.|TRBV19|TRBJ1-2
CASSIRDGGYTF
TGTGCCAGTAGTATCAGGGATGGCGGCTACACCTTC
>.|.|TRBV18|TRBJ1-4
CASSMTRRRTNEKLFF
TGTGCCAGCTCAATGACGAGACGGAGAACTAATGAAAAACTGTTTTTT
>.|TRBD1|TRBV5-6|TRBJ1-2
CASSPIGTGIGYTF
TGTGCCAGCAGCCCCATTGGGACAGGGATTGGCTACACCTTC
>.|TRBD1|TRBV5-1|TRBJ1-1
CASSQQGVNTEAFF
TGCGCCAGCAGCCAACAGGGGGTGAACACTGAAGCTTTCTTT
>.|.|TRBV5-6|TRBJ1-5
CASSLYRVGNQPQHF
TGTGCCAGCAGCTTGTACAGGGTAGGGAATCAGCCCCAGCATTTT
>.|TRBD1|TRBV11-3|TRBJ1-2
CASSIDRGSGYTF
TGTGCCAGCAGCATAGACAGGGGAAGTGGCTACACCTTC
>.|TRBD1|TRBV15|TRBJ1-2
CATSRDFRGDYGYTF
TGTGCCACCAGCAGAGATTTCAGGGGGGACTATGGCTACACCTTC
>.|.|TRBV2|TRBJ2-1
CASSSTGGYVEQFF
TGTGCCAGCAGTTCTACAGGAGGGTACGTGGAGCAGTTCTTC
>.|TRBD2|TRBV2|TRBJ2-1
CASSVGSGRASSYNEQFF
TGTGCCAGCAGTGTCGGTAGCGGGAGGGCCAGCTCCTACAATGAGCAGTTCTTC
>.|.|TRBV5-4|TRBJ2-2
CASSSRVFGGELFF
TGTGCCAGCAGCTCCAGGGTTTTCGGCGGGGAGCTGTTTTTT
>once|.|TRBV28|TRBJ2-7
CASSSWAGLYF
TGTGCCAGCAGTTCCTGGGCAGGGCTGTACTTC
>.|.|TRBV7-2|TRBJ2-7
CASSLLQDPAYEQYF
TGTGCCAGCAGCTTATTACAGGACCCAGCCTACGAGCAGTACTTC
>.|TRBD2|TRBV7-2|TRBJ2-1
CASSTRRGLAGGRNEQFF
TGTGCCAGCAGCACCCGGAGGGGACTAGCGGGGGGGCGTAATGAGCAGTTCTTC
>.|TRBD1|TRBV7-2|TRBJ2-5
CASRRTGRMETQYF
TGTGCCAGCAGGCGGACAGGTCGAATGGAGACCCAGTACTTC
>.|.|TRBV7-2|TRBJ2-3
CASSLEGLRGADTQYF
TGTGCCAGCAGCTTAGAGGGACTGAGAGGGGCAGATACGCAGTATTTT
>.|TRBD1|TRBV19|TRBJ2-2
CASIATGTANTGELFF
TGTGCCAGTATCGCCACCGGGACAGCGAACACCGGGGAGCTGTTTTTT